A single sample gave rise to the 4 T cell receptor beta chains below, sequenced in a study of cytotoxic CD8 clonotypes in ibrutinib-treated CLL. Data came from immunoSEQ multiplex PCR; TCRdb stores just in-frame clones and leaves some out. The sample contains about 45,000 clones, over 50% of which appear only once. This specimen was PBMCs, taken after 24 months of ibrutinib treatment. These receptors all come from a human donor with chronic lymphocytic leukemia.

Written as DNA, the CDR3 is TGCGCCAGCAGCATAGGGACAGCGAACACCGGGGAGCTGTTTTTT. Translated, it gives CASSIGTANTGELFF. This chain joins TRBV5-1 and TRBJ2-2; TRBD1 matches 7 bases. The V gene end was trimmed by 4 bases and the J gene end by 0 bases; junction bases not matched to a gene: 3. The CDR3 spans 15 residues. Germline V gene sequence: CDR1 SGHRS, CDR2 YFSETQ.

V and J are TRBV30 and TRBJ2-5, with D perhaps matching TRBD2 (6 bases). The V and J ends lost 3 bases and 4 bases respectively, with 15 bases between them. Germline V gene sequence: CDR1 GTSNPN, CDR2 SVGIG (reference sequence). This CDR3 comprises 14 residues. CDR3 protein: CAWRDGGRGETQYF. CDR3 nucleotide sequence: TGTGCCTGGAGGGACGGGGGAAGGGGAGAGACCCAGTACTTC.

Only one count was recorded for this clone. The chain carries TRBV28 and TRBJ1-2; TRBD1 matches 11 bases. CDR3 length: 15 residues. Germline lookup yields CDR1 MDHEN and CDR2 SYDVKM. V was pared by 4 bases and J by 8 bases, with 9 bases of the junction left unmatched. The DNA for the CDR3 is TGTGCCAGCAGTTCCTCCGGACAGGGGGCGGTAGGCTACACCTTC. Protein product: CASSSSGQGAVGYTF.

The chain carries TRBV2 and TRBJ2-5, with D perhaps TRBD2 (7 bases). CDR1 is SNHLY and CDR2 is FYNNEI in the germline V gene. Trimming stripped 8 bases from V and 9 bases from J, with 22 bases between. This CDR3 has 14 amino acids. CDR3 sequence reads: CASALRAGEGAQYF. The CDR3 DNA follows: TGTGCCAGCGCCCTCCGGGCGGGAGAGGGGGCCCAGTACTTC.